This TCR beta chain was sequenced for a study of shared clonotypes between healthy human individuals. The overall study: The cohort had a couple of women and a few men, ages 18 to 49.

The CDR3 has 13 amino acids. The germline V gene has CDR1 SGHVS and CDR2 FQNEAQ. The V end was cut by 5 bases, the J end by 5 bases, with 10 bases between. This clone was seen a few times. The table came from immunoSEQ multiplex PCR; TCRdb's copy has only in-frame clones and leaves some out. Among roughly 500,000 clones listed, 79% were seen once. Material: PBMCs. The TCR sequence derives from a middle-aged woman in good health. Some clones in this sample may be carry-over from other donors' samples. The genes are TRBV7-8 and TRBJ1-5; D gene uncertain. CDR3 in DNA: TGTGCCAGCAGCCCTCGCCTCGATCAGCCCCAGCATTTT. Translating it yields CASSPRLDQPQHF.